A single sample is the source of the 10 T cell receptor beta chains below, sequenced in a study of T cell changes during pregnancy in multiple sclerosis. Profiled with immunoSEQ multiplex PCR; TCRdb holds only in-frame clones, not every one. Among around 69,000 clones listed, roughly 92% were seen once. The specimen was peripheral blood, collected in the third trimester of pregnancy. All receptors derive from a female donor with multiple sclerosis, enrolled in a pregnancy study.

The rearrangement links TRBV27 to TRBJ2-2, with D possibly matching TRBD1 (6 bases). Trimming pared 8 bases from V and 3 bases from J, leaving 16 bases between. The germline gives CDR1 MNHEY, CDR2 SMNVEV (reference sequence). This CDR3 comprises 15 residues. The CDR3 bases are TGTGCCAGCGGTAAGGGGGATCGTGACACCGGGGAGCTGTTTTTT. Translated: CASGKGDRDTGELFF.

The gene calls are TRBV9 and TRBJ2-1; 9 nucleotides agree with TRBD2. The germline V gene encodes CDR1 SGDLS and CDR2 YYNGEE. The trim removed 5 bases at V and 5 bases at J, leaving 8 bases unmatched. The CDR3 loop spans 15 amino acids. CDR3 sequence: CASSLTSGHNNEQFF. The CDR3 DNA is TGTGCCAGCAGTCTTACTAGCGGGCATAACAATGAGCAGTTCTTC. Full variable domain (rest looked up from reference TRBV9 and TRBJ2-1): DSGVTQTPKHLITATGQRVTLRCSPRSGDLSVYWYQQSLDQGLQFLIQYYNGEERAKGNILERFSAQQFPDLHSELNLSSLELGDSALYFCASSLTSGHNNEQFFGPGTRLTVL.

The chain is built from TRBV7-3 and TRBJ2-3, with 10 bases fitting TRBD2. V was pared by 5 bases and J by 1 base, with 6 bases of the junction left unmatched. This CDR3 region has 16 residues. Germline CDR1 is SGHTA and CDR2 is FQGTGA. The CDR3: CASSPRSGRGTDTQYF. In nucleotides, the CDR3 is TGTGCCAGCAGCCCGCGAAGCGGGAGGGGCACAGATACGCAGTATTTT.

This clone was picked up one time. J is TRBJ2-3 and V is TRBV6-1; 7 bases match TRBD1. CDR1 and CDR2 from the germline V gene are MNHNS and SASEGT. There are 14 residues in the CDR3. V was clipped by 6 bases and J by 4 bases; unmatched bases: 7. CDR3 amino acids: CASRRTGISDTQYF. The CDR3 DNA is TGTGCCAGCAGACGGACAGGAATTTCAGATACGCAGTATTTT.

The chain employs TRBV2 and TRBJ1-1; possible D gene TRBD1, 5 bases. Germline V lookup: CDR1 SNHLY, CDR2 FYNNEI. The CDR3 is 14 residues long. Deletions cut 7 bases from V and 0 bases from J, with 12 bases between. CDR3 nucleotide sequence: TGTGCCAGCACTAAAAGGGGTGTGAACACTGAAGCTTTCTTT. Protein product: CASTKRGVNTEAFF.

The chain carries TRBV18 and TRBJ2-7; the D gene is possibly TRBD1 (6 bases). V was cut by 4 bases and J by 2 bases, with 18 bases left in between. This CDR3 has 16 amino acids. Germline CDR1 and CDR2: KGHSH and LQKENI. The CDR3 nucleotides are TGTGCCAGCTCACAACTATTACAGGGCTCGCCCTACGAGCAGTACTTC. Translated: CASSQLLQGSPYEQYF.

V usage is TRBV29-1 and J usage is TRBJ2-1, with D possibly being TRBD1 (6 bases). From germline, CDR1 is SQVTM and CDR2 ANQGSEA. Trimming took off 1 base at V and 4 bases at J, with 17 bases between the two ends. The CDR3 is 16 amino acids. CDR3: CSVEAPDSVRYNEQFF. The CDR3 coding sequence is TGCAGCGTTGAAGCTCCGGACAGCGTACGTTACAATGAGCAGTTCTTC.

This sequence joins TRBV7-2 and TRBJ2-3; TRBD1 agrees at 9 bases. The germline V gene has CDR1 SGHTA and CDR2 FQGNSA. This CDR3 contains 15 residues. The ends lost 1 base at V and 6 bases at J; junction bases unmatched: 5. This chain's CDR3 is CASSLGGTGSDTQYF. The CDR3 coding sequence is TGTGCCAGCAGCTTAGGTGGGACAGGGTCCGATACGCAGTATTTT.

The chain combines TRBV4-3 with TRBJ1-2; D not certain. The CDR3 loop spans 15 amino acids. Germline V gene data show CDR1 as LGHNA and CDR2 as YSLEER. Trimming removed 0 bases at V and 5 bases at J, with 13 bases between. DNA of the CDR3: TGCGCCAGCAGCCAAGATACCGGGGTCGGGTATGGCTACACCTTC. Encoded protein: CASSQDTGVGYGYTF.

The J gene is TRBJ1-1, the V gene TRBV5-1; D gene ambiguous. In germline, CDR1 is SGHRS, CDR2 YFSETQ. The length of the CDR3 is 12 residues. V was clipped by 4 bases and J by 1 base, with 5 bases between them. CDR3 DNA: TGCGCCAGCAGCCAGGCGAACACTGAAGCTTTCTTT. It translates to CASSQANTEAFF.